Listed below are T cell receptor beta chains from one sample, sequenced in a study of blood T cell repertoires in COVID-19. Generated by immunoSEQ multiplex PCR, the TCRdb table keeps only in-frame clones and is missing some. The sample carries 150,000 to 200,000 clones, 94% recorded once. The sample comprised peripheral blood. The source of these receptors is a man aged 25-45 years with COVID-19, enrolled during active disease. Each CDR3 is given with its conserved first and last residue. A D gene is named only where the DNA matches it firmly. The size of a clone is reported for some rows only, either as once, few or many, or as a class for expanded clones.

once,TRBD1,TRBV7-9,TRBJ1-3,TGTGCCAGCAGCCACGATGACAGGGTTTCTGGAAACACCATATATTTT,CASSHDDRVSGNTIYF
NA,TRBD2,TRBV7-3,TRBJ2-2,TGTGCCAGCAGCCGTAACCCTCCTATTAGCGGGGGAAACGGGGAGCTGTTTTTT,CASSRNPPISGGNGELFF
NA,TRBD1,TRBV19,TRBJ2-6,TGTGCCAGTGGACAGGGGGCTTATGGGGCCAACGTCCTGACTTTC,CASGQGAYGANVLTF
NA,NA,TRBV12-3/TRBV12-4,TRBJ1-1,TGTGCCAGCAGTTTCTCCAGGGAAGCTTTCTTT,CASSFSREAFF
NA,NA,TRBV7-6,TRBJ2-5,TGTGCCAGCAGCGCAGGCCCCTTAGAGACCCAGTACTTC,CASSAGPLETQYF
NA,TRBD1,TRBV13,TRBJ2-1,TGTGCCAGCAGCTCGGGACAGGGGGACCGTATCGTTAGTGAGCAGTTCTTC,CASSSGQGDRIVSEQFF
NA,TRBD1,TRBV5-1,TRBJ2-2,TGCGCCAGCAGCTTGTTTTCCCGACAGGGGAACACCGGGGAGCTGTTTTTT,CASSLFSRQGNTGELFF
NA,NA,TRBV6-1,TRBJ1-4,TGTGCCAGCAGTGAAGGTGTCAGGGCTAATGAAAAACTGTTTTTT,CASSEGVRANEKLFF
NA,NA,TRBV4-2,TRBJ2-7,TGTGCCAGCAGCCAAGGAGAGCCCGCTAGCGCCTACGAGCAGTACTTC,CASSQGEPASAYEQYF
NA,NA,TRBV30,TRBJ1-2,TGTGCCTGGAGTATTGGAGGAGAGGGCTACACCTTC,CAWSIGGEGYTF
NA,TRBD1,TRBV5-1,TRBJ2-2,TGCGCCAGCAGCGTGGACAGGGGAAACACCGGGGAGCTGTTTTTT,CASSVDRGNTGELFF
NA,TRBD1,TRBV18,TRBJ1-4,TGTGCCAGCTCACCAACCGTGACAGGGGGGAATGAAAAACTGTTTTTT,CASSPTVTGGNEKLFF
once,NA,TRBV6-1,TRBJ1-1,TGTGCCAGCAGTGAAGGGGGGACACAAAACACTGAAGCTTTCTTT,CASSEGGTQNTEAFF
NA,NA,TRBV30,TRBJ2-6,TGTGCCTGGATCGAAGGGTCGGGAAGTGGGGCCAACGTCCTGACTTTC,CAWIEGSGSGANVLTF
NA,NA,TRBV27,TRBJ2-2,TGTGCCAGCAGTTTAGCGGGTGATAACACCGGGGAGCTGTTTTTT,CASSLAGDNTGELFF
NA,NA,TRBV2,TRBJ2-5,TGTGCCAGCAGTGATTGGGGCAGTGAAGAGACCCAGTACTTC,CASSDWGSEETQYF
NA,TRBD1,TRBV28,TRBJ1-1,TGTGCCAGCAGTAGGGGACAGGGGTCTGAAGCTTTCTTT,CASSRGQGSEAFF
NA,TRBD2,TRBV25-1,TRBJ2-5,TGTGCCAGCAGTAGGGGTAGCGGGGGGTACCAAGAGACCCAGTACTTC,CASSRGSGGYQETQYF
once,NA,TRBV5-1,TRBJ1-1,TGCGCCAGCAAATGGGAGCGTAACACTGAAGCTTTCTTT,CASKWERNTEAFF